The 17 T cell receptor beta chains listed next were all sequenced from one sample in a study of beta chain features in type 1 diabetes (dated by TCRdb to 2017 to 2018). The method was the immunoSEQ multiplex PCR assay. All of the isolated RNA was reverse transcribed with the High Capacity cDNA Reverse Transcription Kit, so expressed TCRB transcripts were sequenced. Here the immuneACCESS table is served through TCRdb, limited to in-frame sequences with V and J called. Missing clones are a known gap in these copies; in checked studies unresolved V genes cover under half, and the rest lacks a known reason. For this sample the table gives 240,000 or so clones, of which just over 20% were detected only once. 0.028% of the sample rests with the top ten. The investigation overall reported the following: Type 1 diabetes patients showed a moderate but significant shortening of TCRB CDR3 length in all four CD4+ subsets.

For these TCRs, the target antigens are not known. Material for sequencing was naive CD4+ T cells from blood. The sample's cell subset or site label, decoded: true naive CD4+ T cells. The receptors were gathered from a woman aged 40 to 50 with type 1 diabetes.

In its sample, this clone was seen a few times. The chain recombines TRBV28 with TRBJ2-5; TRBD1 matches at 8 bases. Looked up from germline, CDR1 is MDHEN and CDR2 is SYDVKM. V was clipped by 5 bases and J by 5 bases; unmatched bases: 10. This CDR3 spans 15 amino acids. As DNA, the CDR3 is TGTGCCAGCAGTCCGGGTGCAGGGGGCTTGGAGACCCAGTACTTC. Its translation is CASSPGAGGLETQYF. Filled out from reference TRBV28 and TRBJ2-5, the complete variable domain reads DVKVTQSSRYLVKRTGEKVFLECVQDMDHENMFWYRQDPGLGLRLIYFSYDVKMKEKGDIPEGYSVSREKKERFSLILESASTNQTSMYLCASSPGAGGLETQYFGPGTRLLVL.

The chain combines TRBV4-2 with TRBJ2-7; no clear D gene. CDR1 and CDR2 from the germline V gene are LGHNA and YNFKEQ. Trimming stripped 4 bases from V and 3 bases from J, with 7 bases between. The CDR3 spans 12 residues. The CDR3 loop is CASSRADYEQYF. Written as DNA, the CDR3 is TGTGCCAGCAGCCGGGCTGACTACGAGCAGTACTTC.

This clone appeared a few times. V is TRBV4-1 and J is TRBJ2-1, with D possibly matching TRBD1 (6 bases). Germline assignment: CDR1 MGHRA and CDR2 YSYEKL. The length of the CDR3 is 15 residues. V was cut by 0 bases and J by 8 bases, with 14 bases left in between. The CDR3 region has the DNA TGCGCCAGCAGCCAAGAGAGGGGGTTTCAGGATGAGCAGTTCTTC. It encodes CASSQERGFQDEQFF.

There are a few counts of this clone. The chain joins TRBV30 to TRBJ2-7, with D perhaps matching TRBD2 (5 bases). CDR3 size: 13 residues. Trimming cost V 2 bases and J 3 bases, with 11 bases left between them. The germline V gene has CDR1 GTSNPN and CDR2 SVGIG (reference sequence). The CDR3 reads CAWSRGGIYEQYF. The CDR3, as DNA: TGTGCCTGGAGTCGTGGAGGAATCTACGAGCAGTACTTC.

CDR3 in amino acids: CASSASHRDRGLYGYTF. DNA for the CDR3: TGTGCCAGCAGTGCATCTCACCGGGACAGGGGGCTATATGGCTACACCTTC. The chain links TRBV25-1 to TRBJ1-2, with 12 positions matching TRBD1. Germline-derived CDR1 and CDR2 are MGHDK and SYGVNS. The trim removed 4 bases at V and 5 bases at J, leaving 11 bases unmatched. The CDR3 sequence is 17 residues long.

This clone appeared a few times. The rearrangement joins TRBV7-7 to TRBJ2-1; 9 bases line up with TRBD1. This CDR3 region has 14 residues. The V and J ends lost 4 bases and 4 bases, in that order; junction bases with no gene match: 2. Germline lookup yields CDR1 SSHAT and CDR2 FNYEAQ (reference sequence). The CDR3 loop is CASSSGTGYNEQFF. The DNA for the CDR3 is TGTGCCAGCAGCTCTGGGACAGGGTACAATGAGCAGTTCTTC.

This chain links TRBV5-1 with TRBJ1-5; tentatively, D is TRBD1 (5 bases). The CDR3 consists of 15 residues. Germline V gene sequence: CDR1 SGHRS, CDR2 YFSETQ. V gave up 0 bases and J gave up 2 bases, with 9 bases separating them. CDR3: CASSLDPGRNQPQHF. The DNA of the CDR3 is TGCGCCAGCAGCTTGGATCCAGGGCGCAATCAGCCCCAGCATTTT.

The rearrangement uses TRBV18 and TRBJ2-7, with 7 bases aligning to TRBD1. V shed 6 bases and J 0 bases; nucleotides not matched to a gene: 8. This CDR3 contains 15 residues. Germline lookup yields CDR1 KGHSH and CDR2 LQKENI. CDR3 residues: CASSFQGVASYEQYF. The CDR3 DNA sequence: TGTGCCAGCTCCTTCCAGGGGGTGGCCTCCTACGAGCAGTACTTC.

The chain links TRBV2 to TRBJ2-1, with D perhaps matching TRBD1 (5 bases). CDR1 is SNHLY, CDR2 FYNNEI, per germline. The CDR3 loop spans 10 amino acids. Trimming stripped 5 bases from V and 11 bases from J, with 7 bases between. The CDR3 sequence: CASSRQQQFF. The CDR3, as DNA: TGTGCCAGCAGTAGACAGCAGCAGTTCTTC.

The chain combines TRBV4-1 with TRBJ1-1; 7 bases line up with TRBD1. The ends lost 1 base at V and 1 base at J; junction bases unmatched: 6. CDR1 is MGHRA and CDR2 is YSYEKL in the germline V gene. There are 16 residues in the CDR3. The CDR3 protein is CASSQAGTVANTEAFF. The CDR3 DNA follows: TGCGCCAGCAGCCAAGCGGGGACAGTTGCGAACACTGAAGCTTTCTTT.

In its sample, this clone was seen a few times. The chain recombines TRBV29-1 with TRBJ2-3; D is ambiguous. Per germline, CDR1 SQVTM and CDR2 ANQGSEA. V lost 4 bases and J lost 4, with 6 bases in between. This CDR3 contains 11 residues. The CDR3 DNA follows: TGCAGCGTTGTACGGGCAGATACGCAGTATTTT. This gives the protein CSVVRADTQYF.

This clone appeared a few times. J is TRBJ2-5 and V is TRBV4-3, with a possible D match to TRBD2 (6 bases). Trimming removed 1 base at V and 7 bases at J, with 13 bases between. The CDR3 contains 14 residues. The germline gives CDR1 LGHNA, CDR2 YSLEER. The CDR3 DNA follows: TGCGCCAGCAGCCAAGGTCCTGGGACTGTGACCCAGTACTTC. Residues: CASSQGPGTVTQYF.

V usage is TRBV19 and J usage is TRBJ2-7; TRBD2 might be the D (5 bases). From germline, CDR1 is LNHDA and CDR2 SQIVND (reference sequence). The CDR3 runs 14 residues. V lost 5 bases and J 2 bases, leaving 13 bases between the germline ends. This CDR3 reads CASSEAVPPYEQYF. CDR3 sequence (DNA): TGTGCCAGTAGTGAAGCGGTCCCGCCCTACGAGCAGTACTTC.

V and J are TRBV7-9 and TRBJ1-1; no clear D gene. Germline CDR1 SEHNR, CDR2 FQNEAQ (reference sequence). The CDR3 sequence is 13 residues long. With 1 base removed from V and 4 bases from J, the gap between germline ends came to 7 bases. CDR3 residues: CASSLGQSTEAFF. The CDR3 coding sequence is TGTGCCAGCAGCTTAGGGCAGTCCACTGAAGCTTTCTTT. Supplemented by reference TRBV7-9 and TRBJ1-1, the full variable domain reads DTGVSQNPRHKITKRGQNVTFRCDPISEHNRLYWYRQTLGQGPEFLTYFQNEAQLEKSRLLSDRFSAERPKGSFSTLEIQRTEQGDSAMYLCASSLGQSTEAFFGQGTRLTVV.

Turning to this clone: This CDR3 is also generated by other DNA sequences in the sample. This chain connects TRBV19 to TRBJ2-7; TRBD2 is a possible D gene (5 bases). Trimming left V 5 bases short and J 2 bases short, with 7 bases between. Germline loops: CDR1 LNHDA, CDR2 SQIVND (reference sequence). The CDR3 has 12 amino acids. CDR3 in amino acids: CASSPGTYEQYF. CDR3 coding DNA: TGTGCCAGTAGTCCCGGGACCTACGAGCAGTACTTC.

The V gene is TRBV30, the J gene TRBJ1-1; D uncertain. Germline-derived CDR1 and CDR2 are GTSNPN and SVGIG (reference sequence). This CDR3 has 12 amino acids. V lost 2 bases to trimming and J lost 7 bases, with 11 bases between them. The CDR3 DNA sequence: TGTGCCTGGAGTAGTGGCGCGGATGAAGCTTTCTTT. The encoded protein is CAWSSGADEAFF. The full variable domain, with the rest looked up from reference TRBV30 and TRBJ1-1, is SQTIHQWPATLVQPVGSPLSLECTVEGTSNPNLYWYRQAAGRGLQLLFYSVGIGQISSEVPQNLSASRPQDRQFILSSKKLLLSDSGFYLCAWSSGADEAFFGQGTRLTVV.

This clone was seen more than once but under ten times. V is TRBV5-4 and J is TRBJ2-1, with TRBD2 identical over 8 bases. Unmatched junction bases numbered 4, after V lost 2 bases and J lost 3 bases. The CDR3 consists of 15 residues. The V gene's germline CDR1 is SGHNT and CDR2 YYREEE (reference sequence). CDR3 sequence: CASSLAGAHYNEQFF. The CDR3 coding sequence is TGTGCCAGCAGCTTAGCGGGGGCCCACTACAATGAGCAGTTCTTC.